This is a list of T cell receptor beta chains from one sample in a study of blood T cell repertoires in COVID-19. TCRdb keeps only in-frame clones here, not all; method: immunoSEQ multiplex PCR. The repertoire holds about 160,000 clones, with 78% as singletons. Sequenced input: peripheral blood. All receptors come from an elderly woman with acute or convalescent COVID-19. Each CDR3 is given with its conserved first and last residue. The D gene is left open where the match is weak. Some rows have no size entry. The others give once, few or many, or a class for an expanded clone.

size	V	J	D	DNA	CDR3
.	TRBV9	TRBJ1-5	.	TGTGCCAGCAGCGTAGGCACGCGGCAGCCCCAGCATTTT	CASSVGTRQPQHF
few	TRBV19	TRBJ1-2	TRBD1	TGTGCCAGTAGTATAGGTACCGGGACAGCTAACTATGGCTACACCTTC	CASSIGTGTANYGYTF
few	TRBV11-2	TRBJ2-5	TRBD2	TGTGCCAGCAGCACTAGCGGGAGTCGTGAGACCCAGTACTTC	CASSTSGSRETQYF
.	TRBV5-1	TRBJ2-1	.	TGCGCCAGCAGCGCGCCGGGACTCTACAATGAGCAGTTCTTC	CASSAPGLYNEQFF
.	TRBV6-5	TRBJ1-2	.	TGTGCCAGCAGCCCCCTTTCCAACTATGGCTACACCTTC	CASSPLSNYGYTF
.	TRBV6-5	TRBJ1-5	.	TGTGCCAGCAGTTACTCGCAGGGCAATCAGCCCCAGCATTTT	CASSYSQGNQPQHF
.	TRBV18	TRBJ1-1	.	TGTGCCAGCTCACCACCAACGGCAGGGAGGACTGAAGCTTTCTTT	CASSPPTAGRTEAFF
.	TRBV5-6	TRBJ1-1	TRBD1	TGTGCCAGCAGCTTGGCCGGGACAGGGCTTCCTGAAGCTTTCTTT	CASSLAGTGLPEAFF
.	TRBV5-1	TRBJ1-3	.	TGCGCCAGCAGCTTGGTGTCAGGGGATACGAACACCATATATTTT	CASSLVSGDTNTIYF
few	TRBV15	TRBJ2-3	TRBD2	TGTGCCACCAGCAGAACGGGAGGGATCGCAGATACGCAGTATTTT	CATSRTGGIADTQYF
.	TRBV27	TRBJ2-1	.	TGTGCCAGCAGACGGTACAATGAGCAGTTCTTC	CASRRYNEQFF
.	TRBV5-8	TRBJ2-2	TRBD2	TGTGCCAGCAGCTTTTTTTTGGGGCGGGGGACGAACACCGGGGAGCTGTTTTTT	CASSFFLGRGTNTGELFF
few	TRBV10-3	TRBJ1-1	TRBD1	TGTGCCATCAGTGCTGGGGACAGGGGGGTGTCGGTCACTGAAGCTTTCTTT	CAISAGDRGVSVTEAFF
.	TRBV2	TRBJ2-2	TRBD2	TGTGCCAGCGGGGCTAGCGGGACCGGGGAGCTGTTTTTT	CASGASGTGELFF
.	TRBV5-1	TRBJ2-1	.	TGCGCCAGCAGCTTGGGGCAGGGCAATGAGCAGTTCTTC	CASSLGQGNEQFF
few	TRBV7-2	TRBJ1-2	.	TGTGCCAGCAGCTTAACCCGGACAGTTGGCTACACCTTC	CASSLTRTVGYTF
.	TRBV3-1/TRBV3-2	TRBJ2-5	TRBD1	TGTGCCAGCAGCCAAGTCACAGGGGCCGGAGAGACCCAGTACTTC	CASSQVTGAGETQYF
once	TRBV15	TRBJ1-6	.	TGTGCCACCAGCAGACGATCGAAGGACAGATTCTATAATTCACCCCTCCACTTT	CATSRRSKDRFYNSPLHF
.	TRBV6-2/TRBV6-3	TRBJ1-1	.	TGTGCCAGCAGTCCGGACAGATACACTGAAGCTTTCTTT	CASSPDRYTEAFF
.	TRBV19	TRBJ1-6	TRBD1	TGTGCCAGTAGTAGGGGACAGGGGGTTTCACCCCTCCACTTT	CASSRGQGVSPLHF
few	TRBV19	TRBJ2-3	TRBD2	TGTGCCAGTTCCGTGCGGGGCGGGAGGGCGAATATGCAGTATTTT	CASSVRGGRANMQYF
.	TRBV7-9	TRBJ1-2	.	TGTGCCAGCAGCGGCGACAGACCTTATGGCTACACCTTC	CASSGDRPYGYTF
few	TRBV19	TRBJ1-1	.	TGTGCCAGTAGCAAGGGACTCATAAACCCGAACACTGAAGCTTTCTTT	CASSKGLINPNTEAFF
.	TRBV5-1	TRBJ2-2	.	TGCGCCAGCAGCTTGGTCGGGTCCGACACCGGGGAGCTGTTTTTT	CASSLVGSDTGELFF
.	TRBV6-6	TRBJ2-7	TRBD1	TGTGCCAGCAGTTACTCGGACAGGGGTTCTGGGGGCGAGCAGTACTTC	CASSYSDRGSGGEQYF
.	TRBV13	TRBJ1-1	.	TGTGCCAGCAGTCGCGCCCAGGGGCGCCGGACTGAAGCTTTCTTT	CASSRAQGRRTEAFF
.	TRBV14	TRBJ1-2	TRBD1	TGTGCCAGCAGCCAAGATAAGGGGGCGGTGTCCGGCTACACCTTC	CASSQDKGAVSGYTF
.	TRBV6-5	TRBJ1-2	.	TGTGCCAGCACCCTAGGGGACACATCCTATGGCTACACCTTC	CASTLGDTSYGYTF
.	TRBV2	TRBJ1-5	.	TGTGCCAGCAACAGGGACGATCAGCCCCAGCATTTT	CASNRDDQPQHF
.	TRBV5-4	TRBJ2-6	.	TGTGCCAGCAGCTTGGCCCTGGGGGCCGGGGCCAACGTCCTGACTTTC	CASSLALGAGANVLTF
.	TRBV4-1	TRBJ2-7	.	TGCGCCAGCAGCCAAGGGCCGGGAGTTCGGTACGAGCAGTACTTC	CASSQGPGVRYEQYF
.	TRBV14	TRBJ2-2	TRBD2	TGTGCCAGCAGCCAACTGAGACTAGCGGGAGTTCATGGGGAGCTGTTTTTT	CASSQLRLAGVHGELFF
.	TRBV5-1	TRBJ2-5	.	TGCGCCAGCAGCCCCTCCCCTGGCGAGGGCGAGACCCAGTACTTC	CASSPSPGEGETQYF
.	TRBV6-5	TRBJ2-1	TRBD1	TGTGCCAGCATCCGGACAGGGGGGAATGAGCAGTTCTTC	CASIRTGGNEQFF
.	TRBV5-1	TRBJ2-7	TRBD2	TGCGCCAGCAGCTTGGCGGCTAGCGGCTCCTACGAGCAGTACTTC	CASSLAASGSYEQYF
.	TRBV6-1	TRBJ2-7	TRBD2	TGTGCCAGCAGTGAAGGCCAAGCGGGGAGGCACGAGCAGTACTTC	CASSEGQAGRHEQYF
once	TRBV4-1	TRBJ2-2	.	TGCGCCAGCAGCCAATTCAAGCGGACTATGAACACCGGGGAGCTGTTTTTT	CASSQFKRTMNTGELFF
.	TRBV28	TRBJ2-7	.	TGTGCCAGCGGTAACAGTTACGAGCAGTACTTC	CASGNSYEQYF
few	TRBV15	TRBJ1-6	.	TGTGCCACCAGCTACGACAGCTATAATTCACCCCTCCACTTT	CATSYDSYNSPLHF
.	TRBV9	TRBJ2-7	TRBD1	TGTGCCAGCAGCGTAGGCCCGGACAGGACCTACGAGCAGTACTTC	CASSVGPDRTYEQYF
.	TRBV4-1	TRBJ2-1	TRBD2	TGCGCCAGCAGCCAAGTAGCGGGGGGGCCGCTCAATGAGCAGTTCTTC	CASSQVAGGPLNEQFF
.	TRBV12-5	TRBJ2-2	.	TGTGCTAGTGGTTTGTTACAGGGCACCGGGGAGCTGTTTTTT	CASGLLQGTGELFF
.	TRBV6-5	TRBJ2-5	.	TGTGCCAGCAGATCTCAGGGTGGGGAGACCCAGTACTTC	CASRSQGGETQYF
.	TRBV5-6	TRBJ1-3	TRBD1	TGTGCCAGCAGCTCGACAGGGAGCTCTGGAAACACCATATATTTT	CASSSTGSSGNTIYF
.	TRBV19	TRBJ1-1	TRBD1	TGTGCCAGTAGGGGACAGGGTGTGGGGACCACTGAAGCTTTCTTT	CASRGQGVGTTEAFF
.	TRBV7-2	TRBJ2-4	TRBD2	TGTGCCAGCAGCTTAGCGGGAGGGAGAGGGATTCAGTACTTC	CASSLAGGRGIQYF
.	TRBV30	TRBJ1-5	.	TGTGCCTGGACGGCGGGAGATCTAGGGCCCCAGCATTTT	CAWTAGDLGPQHF
.	TRBV3-1/TRBV3-2	TRBJ1-1	.	TGTGCCAGCAGCCAAGAGAGGGCAGGCAAGACTGAAGCTTTCTTT	CASSQERAGKTEAFF
.	TRBV6-4	TRBJ1-1	.	TGTGCCAGCAGTGACCCCGATCACGGGCGGGGGAAATACACTGAAGCTTTCTTT	CASSDPDHGRGKYTEAFF
.	TRBV2	TRBJ1-5	TRBD1	TGTGCCAGCAGTGGAGGGGGCGGGTTGAGCAATCAGCCCCAGCATTTT	CASSGGGGLSNQPQHF
.	TRBV7-2	TRBJ2-2	.	TGTGCCAGCAGCTTAGGCCCCCGAGGAGGGCCGAGTACCGGGGAGCTGTTTTTT	CASSLGPRGGPSTGELFF
few	TRBV2	TRBJ2-3	.	TGTGCCAGCAGTGGGAGTGGGGATACGCAGTATTTT	CASSGSGDTQYF
.	TRBV6-5	TRBJ2-2	TRBD1	TGTGCCAGCAATGGGGGACAGGGAAACACCGGGGAGCTGTTTTTT	CASNGGQGNTGELFF
.	TRBV5-8	TRBJ1-5	.	TGTGCCAGCAGCAGAGGGGGGGGTTACAATCAGCCCCAGCATTTT	CASSRGGGYNQPQHF
.	TRBV4-1	TRBJ2-1	.	TGCGCCAGCAGCCAAGAAGTAGGGGCCTCCTACAATGAGCAGTTCTTC	CASSQEVGASYNEQFF
.	TRBV3-1/TRBV3-2	TRBJ2-3	TRBD2	TGTGCCAGCAGCCAGAGCCCTAGCGGGGGTGGGTCGCAGTATTTT	CASSQSPSGGGSQYF
.	TRBV3-1/TRBV3-2	TRBJ2-5	.	TGTGCCAGCAGCCAAGATTTCGGCGGAGAGACCCAGTACTTC	CASSQDFGGETQYF
.	TRBV19	TRBJ1-2	TRBD1	TGTGCCAGTAGTTCAGAAAGTACCGGGACAGGGTATGGCTACACCTTC	CASSSESTGTGYGYTF